The 14 T cell receptor beta chains reported below all come from one sample, sequenced in a study of T-cell memory formation after mild COVID-19. TCRdb re-called the 5' RACE reads with MiXCR, one entry per CDR3 protein. The data contain hundreds of thousands of distinct CDR3 sequences, roughly 16% of them singletons. The specimen was PBMCs or a T cell subset sorted from them (not recorded which). These receptors were collected from a man aged 18-30 years who had mild COVID-19 (a few samples of this study predate the infection). Cell type and time point are not known.

The chain combines TRBV7-8 with TRBJ2-5, with TRBD1 identical over 7 bases. CDR1 is SGHVS and CDR2 is FQNEAQ in the germline V gene. V dropped 5 bases and J dropped 5; count of bases not matched to a gene: 14. CDR3 size: 16 residues. In nucleotides, the CDR3 is TGTGCCAGCAGCCTGGGGACAGACGGCGGATGGGAGACCCAGTACTTC. Translated, it gives CASSLGTDGGWETQYF.

The gene calls are TRBV5-5 and TRBJ1-1; TRBD1 agrees at 8 bases. Germline lookup yields CDR1 SGHKS and CDR2 YYEKEE (reference sequence). With 4 bases clipped from V and 7 bases from J, the junction kept 9 bases outside the gene matches. The CDR3 runs 14 residues. CDR3 loop: CASSAGTGTLEAFF. CDR3 DNA: TGTGCCAGCAGCGCAGGGACAGGCACACTTGAAGCTTTCTTT.

There are a few counts of this clonotype. This chain joins TRBV6-5 and TRBJ2-1, with 7 bases matching TRBD2. The CDR3 is 14 amino acids. The germline CDR1 and CDR2 sequences are MNHEY and SVGAGI. V lost 5 bases and J lost 8; bases outside the gene matches: 9. CDR3 coding DNA: TGTGCCAGCAGTCACGGACTAGGTAGTGATGAGCAGTTCTTC. It specifies CASSHGLGSDEQFF.

The chain couples TRBV5-1 to TRBJ2-2; 8 bases fit TRBD1. J gave up 1 base and V 8 bases, and 4 bases lay outside the gene matches. The length of the CDR3 is 14 residues. Germline lookup yields CDR1 SGHRS and CDR2 YFSETQ. CDR3: CASVGQENTGELFF. The DNA for the CDR3 is TGCGCCAGTGTGGGACAGGAGAACACCGGGGAGCTGTTTTTT.

This clonotype was picked up a small number of times. This chain links TRBV7-4 with TRBJ2-5, with 8 positions matching TRBD2. The junction had 11 bases not matched to a gene; V was cut back by 7 bases and J by 4 bases. Germline assignment: CDR1 SGHVT and CDR2 SQSDAQ. The CDR3 is made up of 15 amino acids. As DNA, the CDR3 is TGTGCCAGCATCGCCACGGGACTAGGGGGAGAGACCCAGTACTTC. It codes for CASIATGLGGETQYF. The whole variable domain, remainder taken from reference TRBV7-4 and TRBJ2-5, is GAGVSQSPRYKVAKRGRDVALRCDSISGHVTLYWYRQTLGQGSEVLTYSQSDAQRDKSGRPSGRFSAERPERSVSTLKIQRTEQGDSAVYLCASIATGLGGETQYFGPGTRLLVL.

This chain joins TRBV5-4 and TRBJ2-2; possible D gene TRBD1, 6 bases. V was cut by 5 bases and J by 4 bases, with 18 bases left in between. Germline V gene lookup returns CDR1 SGHNT and CDR2 YYREEE (reference sequence). The CDR3 is made up of 16 amino acids. The CDR3 sequence: CASSRTGSGITGELFF. DNA for the CDR3: TGTGCCAGCAGTCGTACAGGGTCGGGAATCACCGGGGAGCTGTTTTTT. Filled out from reference TRBV5-4 and TRBJ2-2, the complete variable domain reads ETGVTQSPTHLIKTRGQQVTLRCSSQSGHNTVSWYQQALGQGPQFIFQYYREEENGRGNFPPRFSGLQFPNYSSELNVNALELDDSALYLCASSRTGSGITGELFFGEGSRLTVL.

In this sample, this clonotype turned up a few times. V usage is TRBV6-1 and J usage is TRBJ2-4, with D perhaps matching TRBD1 or TRBD2 (6 bases each). V shed 2 bases and J shed 2 bases, with 19 bases lying between them. CDR1 and CDR2 (germline): MNHNS, SASEGT. The CDR3 consists of 18 residues. CDR3 residues: CASSEKKGGGLTKNIQYF. CDR3 nucleotide sequence: TGTGCCAGCAGTGAAAAGAAGGGGGGAGGATTGACCAAAAACATTCAGTACTTC.

The chain employs TRBV7-6 and TRBJ2-1; D call uncertain. Trimming removed 1 base at V and 5 bases at J, with 15 bases between. CDR1 is SGHVS and CDR2 is FNYEAQ in the germline V gene. CDR3 length: 16 amino acids. CDR3 nucleotides: TGTGCCAGCAGCTTAGAAGTTCAACGGTCACACAATGAGCAGTTCTTC. The encoded protein is CASSLEVQRSHNEQFF. Full variable domain (rest looked up from reference TRBV7-6 and TRBJ2-1): GAGVSQSPRYKVTKRGQDVALRCDPISGHVSLYWYRQALGQGPEFLTYFNYEAQQDKSGLPNDRFSAERPEGSISTLTIQRTEQRDSAMYRCASSLEVQRSHNEQFFGPGTRLTVL.

A few counts support this clonotype. V gene TRBV7-2 combines with J gene TRBJ1-1; D is uncertain. The V and J ends lost 5 bases and 1 base respectively, with 8 bases between them. The CDR3 length is 13 residues. In germline, CDR1 is SGHTA, CDR2 FQGNSA. DNA of the CDR3: TGTGCCAGCAGCACCCCCGGGAACACTGAAGCTTTCTTT. Translation gives CASSTPGNTEAFF.

There are a few counts of this clonotype. The chain carries TRBV7-2 and TRBJ2-3, with TRBD2 identical over 10 bases. The CDR3 has 16 residues. Germline V gives CDR1 SGHTA, CDR2 FQGNSA. J was trimmed by 6 bases and V by 1 base; bases with no gene match: 7. CDR3 coding DNA: TGTGCCAGCAGCTTAGTAGCGGGGGGTCGAGCGGATACGCAGTATTTT. This translates into CASSLVAGGRADTQYF.

V and J are TRBV3-2 and TRBJ1-3; the tabulated D call, TRBD1, remains unverified against the DNA. TRBV3-2 is described as a pseudogene. There are 15 residues in the CDR3. This CDR3 reads CASSQERAGGNTIYF. CDR3 in DNA: TGTGCCAGCAGCCAAGAACGCGCCGGCGGAAACACCATATATTTT.

In this sample, this clonotype turned up a few times. The chain has TRBV6-5 and TRBJ2-2; D unresolved. Between the trimmed V and J ends, which lost 3 bases and 1 base, there was a span of 12 bases. Germline V gives CDR1 MNHEY, CDR2 SVGAGI. The CDR3 loop spans 16 amino acids. In DNA form, the CDR3 reads TGTGCCAGCAGTTATAGCTGGGGTCAGAACACCGGGGAGCTGTTTTTT. Residues: CASSYSWGQNTGELFF.

This chain connects TRBV9 to TRBJ1-5; unclear D gene. V was cut by 4 bases and J by 3 bases, with 11 bases left in between. The CDR3 loop spans 14 amino acids. CDR1 SGDLS and CDR2 YYNGEE come from the germline V gene. CDR3 sequence (DNA): TGTGCCAGCAGCCCGGGCGGAATCAATCAGCCCCAGCATTTT. It is translated as CASSPGGINQPQHF. The entire variable domain, with the rest obtained from reference TRBV9 and TRBJ1-5, is as follows: DSGVTQTPKHLITATGQRVTLRCSPRSGDLSVYWYQQSLDQGLQFLIQYYNGEERAKGNILERFSAQQFPDLHSELNLSSLELGDSALYFCASSPGGINQPQHFGDGTRLSIL.

This clonotype has only a few counts. The CDR3 DNA reads TGTGCCAGCAGCTTAGTTCGCCTAGCGGGCAACAATGAGCAGTTCTTC. It specifies CASSLVRLAGNNEQFF. The chain employs TRBV11-2 and TRBJ2-1; 8 bases agree with TRBD2. J lost 5 bases, V lost 1 base, and 7 bases had no gene match. Germline V gene data show CDR1 as SGHAT and CDR2 as FQNNGV. The CDR3 covers 16 residues.